The following is a T cell receptor beta chain sequence with its context. Noted treatment: oral pan-JAK inhibitor, 5-10 mg twice daily. These data are taken from a study of CD8+ T cells in alopecia areata. Trimming cost V 5 bases and J 9 bases; bases outside gene matches: 14. This CDR3 contains 16 residues. CDR1 and CDR2 (germline): LGHNT, FRNRAP. Reverse transcription of extracted RNA yielded cDNA, which provided the sequencing template. The table came from immunoSEQ multiplex PCR; TCRdb's copy has only in-frame clones and leaves some out. The sample gives around 300,000 clones, around 64% of which show up once; around 0.84% is in the top ten.

V usage is TRBV12-5 and J usage is TRBJ2-1; TRBD1 agrees at 9 bases. This sequence was found in a human donor with alopecia areata. Sequenced here: CD4+ T cells sorted from blood, sampled at roughly week 52, from a patient treated with tofacitinib. The CDR3 DNA reads TGTGCTAGTGGTCCGGGAACAGGGGGCTATGACTTTGAGCAGTTCTTC. Its protein product is CASGPGTGGYDFEQFF. Together with reference TRBV12-5 and TRBJ2-1, the CDR3 gives the full variable domain: DARVTQTPRHKVTEMGQEVTMRCQPILGHNTVFWYRQTMMQGLELLAYFRNRAPLDDSGMPKDRFSAEMPDATLATLKIQPSEPRDSAVYFCASGPGTGGYDFEQFFGPGTRLTVL.